The clone carrying this T cell receptor (beta chain) was seen more than once but under ten times. Its antigen remains unknown. Between the trimmed V and J ends, which lost 3 bases and 0 bases, there was a span of 9 bases. CDR3 size: 15 residues. The entry originates in a study of Graves' ophthalmopathy and Graves' hyperthyroidism. Beta-chain TCR CDR3 regions were amplified from RNA transcripts. Second-round multiplex PCR came after first-round RT-PCR with HTBI primers. MiXCR, applied by TCRdb to the multiplex PCR reads, yields one record per CDR3 protein. The table lists more than 1,000,000 distinct CDR3 sequences, about 35% of them singletons. The study recruited hyperthyroidism patients aged 18 to 65 who were newly diagnosed, under 2 months' duration. General study results and limits: Most expanded clonotypes in thyroid above 0.001 frequency also showed up in blood.

The V call is TRBV12-3 or TRBV12-4, the J call TRBJ1-5; perhaps TRBD1 as D (5 bases). The origin of this receptor is an adult man with Graves' hyperthyroidism. What was sequenced was peripheral blood or thyroid tissue (not recorded which). The CDR3 loop reads CASSFLQVSNQPQHF. Written as DNA, the CDR3 is TGTGCCAGCAGTTTCCTACAGGTTAGCAATCAGCCCCAGCATTTT.